These 29 T cell receptor beta chains originate from one sample sequenced in a study of T cell repertoires in cytomegalovirus infection. Their cognate antigens are unknown. TCRdb reanalysed the reads using MiXCR and keeps one entry per CDR3 protein. The table has around 130,000 distinct CDR3 sequences, roughly a quarter seen once; the top ten hold 30% to 40%. Input material: PBMCs, sequenced either directly or after in vitro stimulation (not recorded which). The receptor source for this set is a human donor in good health (CMV status not recorded). Some clones in this sample may be carry-over from other donors' samples.

V gene TRBV12-3 or TRBV12-4 combines with J gene TRBJ1-4; D gene unclear. The V end was cut by 5 bases, the J end by 4 bases, with 11 bases between. The length of the CDR3 is 14 residues. This chain's CDR3 is CASSKDGDNEKLFF. DNA of the CDR3: TGTGCCAGCAGTAAGGACGGCGATAATGAAAAACTGTTTTTT.

In this sample, this clonotype turned up many times. This chain joins TRBV28 and TRBJ2-2, with D hard to call. Trimming stripped 2 bases from V and 7 bases from J, with 8 bases between. CDR1 is MDHEN, CDR2 SYDVKM, per germline. The CDR3 is 13 amino acids. The CDR3 loop is CASSLRAVGELFF. The CDR3 bases are TGTGCCAGCAGTTTAAGGGCAGTCGGGGAGCTGTTTTTT.

This clonotype has a handful of counts. The rearrangement joins TRBV7-2 to TRBJ2-1; 9 nucleotides match TRBD1. The CDR3 runs to 15 residues. Germline CDR1 and CDR2: SGHTA and FQGNSA. J gave up 5 bases and V 2 bases, and 4 bases lay outside the gene matches. DNA of the CDR3: TGTGCCAGCAGCTTAAGGGACAGGGTTAACAATGAGCAGTTCTTC. Amino acid sequence: CASSLRDRVNNEQFF.

Many counts were recorded for this clonotype. CDR3 in amino acids: CASSRRFSGETQYF. The CDR3 coding sequence is TGTGCCAGCAGCCGCCGTTTTAGCGGAGAGACCCAGTACTTC. V usage is TRBV7-2 and J usage is TRBJ2-5; D perhaps matches TRBD2 (6 bases). The V gene lost 5 bases and the J gene lost 4 bases, with 14 bases spanning the gap. The germline CDR1 and CDR2 sequences are SGHTA and FQGNSA. This CDR3 region has 14 residues.

The V and J genes are TRBV6-5 and TRBJ2-1; 9 positions match TRBD1. The V gene end was trimmed by 6 bases and the J gene end by 0 bases; junction bases not matched to a gene: 3. CDR3 size: 15 residues. In germline, CDR1 is MNHEY, CDR2 SVGAGI. The CDR3 loop is CASSPDRGSYNEQFF. In DNA, the CDR3 is TGTGCCAGCAGCCCGGACAGGGGCTCCTACAATGAGCAGTTCTTC.

This chain links TRBV15 with TRBJ2-3; the D gene is possibly TRBD2 (6 bases). V lost 1 base and J lost 2, with 19 bases in between. Looked up from germline, CDR1 is LNHNV and CDR2 is YYDKDF (reference sequence). This CDR3 contains 18 residues. In DNA, the CDR3 is TGTGCCACCAGCAGAGGGGGGGATCCGTCAACTGCCACAGATACGCAGTATTTT. The encoded protein is CATSRGGDPSTATDTQYF.

This clonotype occurred many times. The rearrangement links TRBV4-3 to TRBJ2-1; TRBD2 might be the D (6 bases). V lost 0 bases and J lost 7, with 13 bases in between. This CDR3 has 15 residues. Germline assignment: CDR1 LGHNA and CDR2 YSLEER. CDR3 DNA sequence: TGCGCCAGCAGCCAAGAATTGGAGGGGAGGAATGAGCAGTTCTTC. Translating it yields CASSQELEGRNEQFF.

In this sample, this clonotype turned up many times. V and J are TRBV7-2 and TRBJ2-3; 14 bases align to TRBD2. This CDR3 is built from 19 residues. V was pared by 5 bases and J by 2 bases, with 12 bases of the junction left unmatched. The germline V gene has CDR1 SGHTA and CDR2 FQGNSA. In DNA form, the CDR3 reads TGTGCCAGCAGCCTCCGGCCTCCGGGACTAGCGGGAGACACAGATACGCAGTATTTT. Its translation is CASSLRPPGLAGDTDTQYF. Full variable domain (remainder filled in from reference TRBV7-2 and TRBJ2-3): GAGVSQSPSNKVTEKGKDVELRCDPISGHTALYWYRQSLGQGLEFLIYFQGNSAPDKSGLPSDRFSAERTGGSVSTLTIQRTQQEDSAVYLCASSLRPPGLAGDTDTQYFGPGTRLTVL.

This clonotype was found many times. The V gene is TRBV27, the J gene TRBJ1-1; D unresolved. Germline loops: CDR1 MNHEY, CDR2 SMNVEV (reference sequence). CDR3 length equals 13 residues. Trimming left V 4 bases short and J 7 bases short, with 13 bases between. For the CDR3, the DNA is TGTGCCAGCAGTTCCTGGGGTGGACTTGAAGCTTTCTTT. Translation: CASSSWGGLEAFF.

This rearrangement joins TRBV20-1 to TRBJ1-1; D call uncertain. V shed 3 bases and J shed 4 bases, with 9 bases lying between them. The CDR3 runs 12 residues. Germline-derived CDR1 and CDR2 are DFQATT and SNEGSKA (reference sequence). The CDR3 is CSARYETTEAFF. Written as DNA, the CDR3 is TGCAGTGCTAGGTACGAGACCACTGAAGCTTTCTTT.

This clonotype turned up a few times. The CDR3 coding sequence is TGTGCCAGCAGCTTGGGGACAGGCACTGAAGCTTTCTTT. It yields the protein CASSLGTGTEAFF. The chain carries TRBV5-4 and TRBJ1-1, with TRBD1 matching over 7 bases. Germline trimming cut 0 bases from V and 4 bases from J; bases unmatched to any gene: 0. The CDR3 loop spans 13 amino acids. Germline V gives CDR1 SGHNT, CDR2 YYREEE (reference sequence).

V and J are TRBV18 and TRBJ2-1; a possible D gene is TRBD1 (6 bases). CDR3 length: 13 residues. Germline lookup yields CDR1 KGHSH and CDR2 LQKENI. V lost 6 bases and J 5 bases, leaving 11 bases between the germline ends. The CDR3 loop reads CASSSDRNNEQFF. The DNA for the CDR3 is TGTGCCAGCTCGTCGGACAGAAACAATGAGCAGTTCTTC.

This CDR3 reads CASSFVSAGGIRPGNTIYF. The CDR3 DNA is TGTGCCAGCAGTTTCGTGAGTGCAGGGGGAATTCGGCCTGGAAACACCATATATTTT. V is TRBV28 and J is TRBJ1-3; the match to TRBD1 covers 7 bases. The CDR3 is made up of 19 amino acids. From germline, CDR1 is MDHEN and CDR2 SYDVKM. Losses at the gene ends were 3 bases for V and 2 bases for J; bases not matched to a gene: 16.

V is TRBV12-3 or TRBV12-4 and J is TRBJ1-5; 11 nucleotides align to TRBD1. Trimming took 4 bases from V and 5 from J; bases not matched to a gene: 4. The CDR3 spans 15 residues. CDR3 sequence reads: CASSSGQGAHQPQHF. DNA for the CDR3: TGTGCCAGCAGTTCAGGACAGGGGGCGCATCAGCCCCAGCATTTT.

This chain uses TRBV12-3 or TRBV12-4 with TRBJ2-7, with TRBD2 matching 15 bases. After removal of 6 bases from V and 6 bases from J, the junction contained 12 bases not matched to a gene. There are 17 residues in the CDR3. CDR3 sequence reads: CASRGLAGGGGFGEQYF. The CDR3 coding sequence is TGTGCCAGCAGGGGACTAGCGGGAGGTGGTGGCTTCGGCGAGCAGTACTTC.

This clonotype occurred many times. The rearrangement uses TRBV7-8 and TRBJ2-7; maybe TRBD2 (6 bases). The CDR3 loop spans 15 amino acids. Trimming took 4 bases from V and 0 from J, leaving 13 bases between them. Germline-derived CDR1 and CDR2 are SGHVS and FQNEAQ. Here the CDR3 DNA reads TGTGCCAGCAGCTCGACTAGTTTGAGCTCCTACGAGCAGTACGTC. It specifies CASSSTSLSSYEQYV.

This chain links TRBV7-2 with TRBJ2-2, with a weak D call TRBD1 (5 bases). V lost 5 bases and J 6 bases, leaving 10 bases between the germline ends. Per the germline V gene, CDR1 is SGHTA and CDR2 is FQGNSA. The CDR3 loop spans 13 amino acids. CDR3 nucleotide sequence: TGTGCCAGCAGCCCCCAGGGATCCGGGGAGCTGTTTTTT. This translates into CASSPQGSGELFF.

The chain uses TRBV5-4 and TRBJ2-2, with no clear D. Trimming cost V 0 bases and J 5 bases, with 8 bases left between them. This CDR3 contains 14 residues. Germline values: CDR1 SGHNT, CDR2 YYREEE (reference sequence). CDR3 nucleotides: TGTGCCAGCAGCTTGGCAAGGGTTACCGGGGAGCTGTTTTTT. Protein product: CASSLARVTGELFF.

This clonotype was detected a few times. The J gene is TRBJ2-1, the V gene TRBV29-1; 7 bases fit TRBD2. The V gene end was trimmed by 4 bases and the J gene end by 10 bases; junction bases not matched to a gene: 7. This CDR3 spans 12 amino acids. Looked up from germline, CDR1 is SQVTM and CDR2 is ANQGSEA. The CDR3 DNA is TGCAGCGTTGTTGTGCGGGGGTCCGAGCAGTTCTTC. Amino acids: CSVVVRGSEQFF.

This chain connects TRBV2 to TRBJ2-5; 8 bases line up with TRBD2. CDR3 length: 13 residues. Germline V CDR1 and CDR2: SNHLY, FYNNEI. Unmatched junction bases numbered 0, after V lost 1 base and J lost 5 bases. Here the CDR3 DNA reads TGTGCCAGCAGTGAAGAGCGGGGGGAGACCCAGTACTTC. It codes for CASSEERGETQYF. Full variable domain (rest looked up from reference TRBV2 and TRBJ2-5): EPEVTQTPSHQVTQMGQEVILRCVPISNHLYFYWYRQILGQKVEFLVSFYNNEISEKSEIFDDQFSVERPDGSNFTLKIRSTKLEDSAMYFCASSEERGETQYFGPGTRLLVL.

This clonotype was recorded many times. The chain couples TRBV7-2 to TRBJ2-7; possibly TRBD2 for D (6 bases). The CDR3 has 13 residues. Germline loops: CDR1 SGHTA, CDR2 FQGNSA. Between the trimmed V and J ends, which lost 7 bases and 7 bases, there was a span of 17 bases. The CDR3 protein is CASNMGGTREQYF. CDR3 nucleotides: TGTGCCAGCAACATGGGGGGAACAAGGGAGCAGTACTTC.

The J gene is TRBJ2-5, the V gene TRBV28; D call uncertain. The V and J ends lost 2 bases and 5 bases respectively, with 21 bases between them. This CDR3 has 17 amino acids. Germline CDR1 is MDHEN and CDR2 is SYDVKM. In DNA form, the CDR3 reads TGTGCCAGCAGTTTAACAACAGCGCGAACCGTAACCGAGACCCAGTACTTC. Protein: CASSLTTARTVTETQYF.

This clonotype was detected ten times or more. The V gene is TRBV6-5, the J gene TRBJ2-5; a weak D match, TRBD1 (6 bases). CDR1 and CDR2 (germline): MNHEY, SVGAGI. The CDR3 length is 14 residues. The V gene lost 0 bases and the J gene lost 2 bases, with 7 bases spanning the gap. CDR3 amino acids: CASSYSTGQETQYF. The DNA of the CDR3 is TGTGCCAGCAGTTACTCAACAGGGCAAGAGACCCAGTACTTC.

The J gene is TRBJ2-1, the V gene TRBV29-1; 8 nucleotides line up with TRBD1. This CDR3 spans 16 amino acids. Germline loops: CDR1 SQVTM, CDR2 ANQGSEA. With 2 bases clipped from V and 9 bases from J, the junction kept 15 bases outside the gene matches. The CDR3 reads CSVEIRAGGRRGEQFF. The CDR3 coding sequence is TGCAGCGTTGAAATTAGGGCAGGGGGCCGGCGAGGTGAGCAGTTCTTC.

The chain recombines TRBV4-2 with TRBJ2-1, with 8 bases lining up with TRBD2. Trimming at V came to 0 bases and at J to 7 bases, leaving 5 bases not matched to a gene. CDR3 size: 15 residues. CDR1 and CDR2 (germline): LGHNA, YNFKEQ. The CDR3 DNA reads TGTGCCAGCAGCCAAGATAGCGGGGAGGGGAATGAGCAGTTCTTC. This encodes CASSQDSGEGNEQFF.

In this sample, this clonotype turned up many times. The chain employs TRBV25-1 and TRBJ1-2, with D uncertain. This CDR3 is built from 15 residues. Trimming pared 5 bases from V and 1 base from J, leaving 14 bases between. The germline V gene has CDR1 MGHDK and CDR2 SYGVNS. Here the CDR3 reads CASSLAGPRNYGYTF. CDR3 sequence (DNA): TGTGCCAGCAGTCTTGCCGGCCCCCGTAACTATGGCTACACCTTC.

This clonotype was observed at least ten times. The chain recombines TRBV7-3 with TRBJ2-3, with D perhaps assigned TRBD1 or TRBD2 (5 bases each). CDR1 and CDR2 (germline): SGHTA, FQGTGA. V lost 5 bases, J lost 6 bases, and 9 bases lay in between. There are 12 residues in the CDR3. The DNA of the CDR3 is TGTGCCAGCAGCATGAGGGGCGATACGCAGTATTTT. Translation: CASSMRGDTQYF.

This clonotype has at least ten counts. The chain has TRBV19 and TRBJ2-3; 10 bases are a match to TRBD2. This CDR3 region has 15 residues. Per germline, CDR1 LNHDA and CDR2 SQIVND (reference sequence). Trimming at V came to 6 bases and at J to 6 bases, leaving 9 bases not matched to a gene. The CDR3 DNA reads as TGTGCCAGTAGCTTAGGTCTAGCGGGAGCTGATACGCAGTATTTT. It specifies CASSLGLAGADTQYF.

This chain links TRBV28 with TRBJ2-3; D is possibly TRBD2 (7 bases). This CDR3 contains 15 residues. The germline CDR1 and CDR2 sequences are MDHEN and SYDVKM. V gave up 6 bases and J gave up 4 bases, with 17 bases separating them. Here the CDR3 reads CASSPPGGNADTQYF. The CDR3 DNA reads TGTGCCAGCAGCCCCCCGGGGGGCAACGCAGATACGCAGTATTTT.